This T cell receptor (beta chain) was sequenced in a study of blood T cell repertoires in COVID-19. About the research overall: The study drew acute and convalescent COVID-19 samples from the United States, Italy and Spain.

The protocol was immunoSEQ multiplex PCR, while the TCRdb copy is restricted to in-frame clones and leaves out a portion. The sample yields just under 80,000 clones, 84% seen once. This clone was picked up one time. This receptor was identified in a human donor in a cohort sampled during active COVID-19. Specimen: peripheral blood.

CDR3 loop: CASSAPGQGKNEQYF. The CDR3 DNA follows: TGTGCCAGCAGCGCCCCGGGACAGGGGAAGAACGAGCAGTACTTC. This rearrangement joins TRBV7-9 to TRBJ2-7; 10 bases fit TRBD1. This CDR3 region has 15 residues. The ends lost 5 bases at V and 5 bases at J; junction bases unmatched: 9. The germline gives CDR1 SEHNR, CDR2 FQNEAQ (reference sequence).